Listed below are T cell receptor beta chains from one sample, sequenced in a study of graft-versus-host responses after intestinal transplantation. No antigen is known for these receptors. The data were produced by immunoSEQ multiplex PCR, yet TCRdb's version contains in-frame clones alone and is incomplete. The table includes tens of thousands of clones, about 93% detected once. Sequencing used unstimulated CD8+ T cells sorted from spleen or lymph node cells, obtained before intestinal transplant. These receptors originate from a human donor who received an intestinal transplant. Both conserved end residues are part of each CDR3. The D gene is left open where the match is weak. Clone size, where shown, is once, few, many, or a class for clones that have expanded.

V gene	clone size	D gene	J gene	CDR3 DNA	CDR3 protein
TRBV13	NA	NA	TRBJ2-7	TGTGCCAGCAGCTTAGGCGGGGGTGCGTACGAGCAGTACTTC	CASSLGGGAYEQYF
TRBV7-2	NA	NA	TRBJ2-7	TGTGCCAGCAGCTACCAGGTGGGCAGCAGCTCCTACGAGCAGTACTTC	CASSYQVGSSSYEQYF
TRBV10-1	few	TRBD2	TRBJ2-7	TGCGCCAGCAGTGAGGTGGCTAGCGGGGGGAAGGACGAGCAGTACTTC	CASSEVASGGKDEQYF
TRBV27	NA	NA	TRBJ1-1	TGTGCCAGCAGTTTAGGGGGGTACTCCACTGAAGCTTTCTTT	CASSLGGYSTEAFF
TRBV6-1	NA	TRBD1	TRBJ1-1	TGTGCCAGCTCCCCGTGGCAGGGGGCGGACACTGAAGCTTTCTTT	CASSPWQGADTEAFF
TRBV4-2	NA	NA	TRBJ2-1	TGTGCCAGCAGCCAAGAGAGACTAGGGGAGGAGCAGTTCTTC	CASSQERLGEEQFF
TRBV2	NA	NA	TRBJ1-2	TGTGCCAGCAGGGGGCTGGATGGCTACACCTTC	CASRGLDGYTF
TRBV5-1	NA	NA	TRBJ1-1	TGCGCCAGCAGCGGCCGGGGGGTAAACACTGAAGCTTTCTTT	CASSGRGVNTEAFF
TRBV4-3	NA	NA	TRBJ1-1	TGCGCCAGCAGCCAAGATTTGGGCAGCGGGGCTGAAGCTTTCTTT	CASSQDLGSGAEAFF
TRBV13	NA	TRBD2	TRBJ2-7	TGTGCCAGCAGCTTAGGACTAGCGGGGTCCTACGAGCAGTACTTC	CASSLGLAGSYEQYF
TRBV11-3	once	NA	TRBJ1-1	TGTGCCAGCAGCTTCTCCTTGAACACTGAAGCTTTCTTT	CASSFSLNTEAFF
TRBV6-5	NA	TRBD2	TRBJ2-1	TGTGCCAGCAGTTATTTAAGGTCGGGAGGCAATGAGCAGTTCTTC	CASSYLRSGGNEQFF
TRBV7-9	NA	TRBD1	TRBJ2-7	TGTGCCAGCAGCAAGGACAGGGACGAGCAGTACTTC	CASSKDRDEQYF
TRBV4-1	once	TRBD1	TRBJ2-3	TGCGCCAGCAGCCAACTCGATCCGGGACAGGGCTCAGATACGCAGTATTTT	CASSQLDPGQGSDTQYF
TRBV4-1	NA	NA	TRBJ1-4	TGCGCCAGCAGCCAAGTCGGGGGGGGAGGAGAAAAACTGTTTTTT	CASSQVGGGGEKLFF
TRBV6-5	NA	TRBD2	TRBJ2-1	TGTGCCAGCAGTTACGGACGGGGGGGCTCCTACAATGAGCAGTTCTTC	CASSYGRGGSYNEQFF
TRBV7-9	NA	NA	TRBJ2-1	TGTGCCAGCAGCCAGGGGTGGCAGAGCTCCTACAATGAGCAGTTCTTC	CASSQGWQSSYNEQFF
TRBV6-1	NA	NA	TRBJ1-2	TGTGCCAGCGGGAGGGCAACCCGCGACTATGGCTACACCTTC	CASGRATRDYGYTF
TRBV19	few	NA	TRBJ1-1	TGTGCCAGTAGTACCGAGATCCAGGGGGAAGCTTTCTTT	CASSTEIQGEAFF
TRBV4-1	NA	NA	TRBJ1-1	TGCGCCAGCAGCCCGATTAATCAGGGGAAGACTGAAGCTTTCTTT	CASSPINQGKTEAFF
TRBV2	NA	TRBD1	TRBJ2-1	TGTGCCAGCCAAACCCAGCCCGGGACAGGGGGCGAGAATGAGCAGTTCTTC	CASQTQPGTGGENEQFF
TRBV19	NA	TRBD2	TRBJ2-7	TGTGCCAGTAGGGCGGGGCGGGGGGCCTACGAGCAGTACTTC	CASRAGRGAYEQYF
TRBV10-3	once	NA	TRBJ1-4	TGTGCCATTGGCGAGGGTGTAACTAATGAAAAACTGTTTTTT	CAIGEGVTNEKLFF
TRBV7-9	NA	TRBD1	TRBJ2-7	TGTGCCAGCAGCTTAGCACCGGACAGGGGGTCGGAGTACGAGCAGTACTTC	CASSLAPDRGSEYEQYF
TRBV5-1	NA	TRBD1	TRBJ2-7	TGCGCCAGCGGACAGGCATACTCCTACGAGCAGTACTTC	CASGQAYSYEQYF
TRBV7-2	NA	NA	TRBJ2-7	TGTGCCAGCTGCCCGAGAGGGCCCCTAGGGAATGAGCAGTACTTC	CASCPRGPLGNEQYF